The next 2 T cell receptor beta chains were all read from a single sample in a study of blood T cell repertoires in COVID-19. Sequenced by immunoSEQ multiplex PCR; TCRdb stores in-frame clones only, minus some. The sample includes some 110,000 clones, almost 85% of them seen just once. Material: peripheral blood. These TCRs come from a man aged 70 or older with active or convalescent COVID-19.

Here the CDR3 reads CASSQLTSGGYQETQYF. DNA of the CDR3: TGCGCCAGCAGCCAACTGACTAGCGGGGGGTACCAAGAGACCCAGTACTTC. The V call is TRBV4-3, the J call TRBJ2-5; 13 bases fit TRBD2. CDR1 and CDR2 (germline): LGHNA, YSLEER. The CDR3 consists of 17 residues. J lost 0 bases, V lost 2 bases, and 3 bases had no gene match.

This clone was found once. This sequence joins TRBV11-3 and TRBJ2-3, with TRBD2 matching over 10 bases. This CDR3 has 17 amino acids. Germline V CDR1 and CDR2: SGHNT, YENEEA. The junction had 12 bases not matched to a gene; V was cut back by 1 base and J by 8 bases. CDR3 residues: CASSLGLRTSGGGTQYF. Written as DNA, the CDR3 is TGTGCCAGCAGCTTAGGACTGAGGACTAGCGGAGGGGGTACGCAGTATTTT.